One and the same sample provided the 6 T cell receptor beta chains below, sequenced in a study of blood T cell repertoires in COVID-19. Profiling relied on immunoSEQ multiplex PCR, and the TCRdb table lists in-frame clones only, not all of them. The data hold roughly 180,000 clones, with over 80% observed a single time. The sample was PBMCs or T cells enriched from blood (not recorded which). The receptors were sampled from a woman in her forties or fifties who had recovered from COVID-19.

The chain has TRBV11-2 and TRBJ2-7; weak D call: TRBD1 (6 bases). The length of the CDR3 is 15 residues. V was cut by 5 bases and J by 5 bases, with 19 bases left in between. Germline CDR1 SGHAT, CDR2 FQNNGV. The CDR3 loop reads CASSLSPTGRNEQYV. Here the CDR3 DNA reads TGTGCCAGCAGCCTATCTCCGACAGGTCGCAACGAGCAGTACGTC.

V gene TRBV6-2 or TRBV6-3 combines with J gene TRBJ2-7, with 12 bases matching TRBD1. With 6 bases clipped from V and 2 bases from J, the junction kept 5 bases outside the gene matches. Germline CDR1 is MNHEY and CDR2 is SVGEGT. This CDR3 is built from 15 residues. In DNA, the CDR3 is TGTGCCAGCAGCCGGGGACAGGGGGCAGCCTACGAGCAGTACGTC. Residues: CASSRGQGAAYEQYV.

The chain joins TRBV28 to TRBJ2-7; maybe TRBD2 (6 bases). CDR3 length: 14 residues. Germline CDR1 MDHEN, CDR2 SYDVKM. Trimming shortened V by 2 bases and J by 2 bases, and 10 bases separated the two germline ends. CDR3 nucleotide sequence: TGTGCCAGCAGTTTAGGAGGGGAGCCCTACGAGCAGTACGTC. Its translation is CASSLGGEPYEQYV.

The rearrangement uses TRBV30 and TRBJ1-5, with D uncertain. Germline values: CDR1 GTSNPN, CDR2 SVGIG (reference sequence). This CDR3 region has 12 residues. The V end was cut by 0 bases, the J end by 8 bases, with 8 bases between. CDR3 protein: CAWSVGSEPQHF. The CDR3 bases are TGTGCCTGGAGTGTAGGGAGTGAGCCCCAGCATTTT. Full variable domain (missing parts from reference TRBV30 and TRBJ1-5): SQTIHQWPATLVQPVGSPLSLECTVEGTSNPNLYWYRQAAGRGLQLLFYSVGIGQISSEVPQNLSASRPQDRQFILSSKKLLLSDSGFYLCAWSVGSEPQHFGDGTRLSIL.

This clone was found a few times. The chain recombines TRBV15 with TRBJ2-7; 9 bases line up with TRBD1. The J segment lost 6 bases and the V segment lost 3 bases, leaving 12 bases of the junction unmatched. The germline gives CDR1 LNHNV, CDR2 YYDKDF (reference sequence). The CDR3 is 16 residues long. CDR3 sequence reads: CATSRYTGTGSGEQYV. CDR3 DNA sequence: TGTGCCACCAGCAGGTACACCGGGACAGGGAGCGGCGAGCAGTACGTC.

This chain connects TRBV18 to TRBJ2-7; the match to TRBD2 covers 7 bases. J gave up 7 bases and V 7 bases, and 7 bases lay outside the gene matches. This CDR3 has 12 amino acids. The germline gives CDR1 KGHSH, CDR2 LQKENI. The CDR3 region has the DNA TGTGCCAGCTGCCTTTCGGGGGGTGAGCAGTACGTC. Translation: CASCLSGGEQYV.